This TCR beta chain was captured by sequencing in a study of T cell repertoires in aging, cancer and after chemotherapy. Overall study context: The whole study produced a dataset of some 9 million TCR reads.

A mixed TRB-A/B primer pool amplified rearranged TRB by multiplex touch-down PCR. In TCRdb, the multiplex PCR reads were re-called with MiXCR into one record per CDR3 protein. The sample has 8,000 to 9,500 distinct CDR3 sequences, roughly 30% seen once. This clonotype was seen only a few times. Its antigen is not identified. The V segment lost 1 base and the J segment 7 bases; nucleotides outside the gene matches: 10. The CDR3 length is 17 residues. The germline V gene has CDR1 SGHVS and CDR2 FNYEAQ. Amplification of TCR beta used genomic DNA extracted from peripheral blood. Study findings and constraints: Immunological memory after chemotherapy cannot be judged from the repertoire data. Across the chemotherapy interval, each cancer cohort showed higher median generation probability, suggesting thymic rebound.

The J gene is TRBJ2-1, the V gene TRBV7-6, with 10 bases aligning to TRBD2. The sequencing input was blood. The TCR originated in a human donor in good health. The CDR3 region has the DNA TGTGCCAGCAGCTTAGGTCAAAAGCGGGGGGGCCTAAATGAGCAGTTCTTC. Residues: CASSLGQKRGGLNEQFF.